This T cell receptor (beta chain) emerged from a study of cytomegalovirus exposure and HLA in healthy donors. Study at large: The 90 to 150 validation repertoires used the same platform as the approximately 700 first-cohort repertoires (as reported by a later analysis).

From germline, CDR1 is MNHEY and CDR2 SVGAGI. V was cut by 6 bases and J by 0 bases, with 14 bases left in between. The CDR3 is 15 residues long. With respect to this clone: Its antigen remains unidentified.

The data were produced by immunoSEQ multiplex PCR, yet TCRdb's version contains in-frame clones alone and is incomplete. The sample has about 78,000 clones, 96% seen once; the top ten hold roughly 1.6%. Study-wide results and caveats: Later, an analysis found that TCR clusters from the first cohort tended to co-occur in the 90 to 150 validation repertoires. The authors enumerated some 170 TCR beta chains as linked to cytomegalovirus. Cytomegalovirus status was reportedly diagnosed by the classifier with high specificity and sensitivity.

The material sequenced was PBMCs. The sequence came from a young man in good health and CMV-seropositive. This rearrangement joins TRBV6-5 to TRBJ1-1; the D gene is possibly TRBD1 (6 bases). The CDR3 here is CASRSDSRLNTEAFF. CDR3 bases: TGTGCCAGCAGGTCGGACAGTAGACTGAACACTGAAGCTTTCTTT.